These T cell receptor beta chains were read from a single sample in a study of PD-1 blockade in classical Hodgkin lymphoma. Clones were sequenced by immunoSEQ multiplex PCR, and TCRdb holds only the in-frame ones, with some missing. The sample records roughly 49,000 clones, almost 90% being singletons. Sequenced material: peripheral blood mononuclear cells (PBMCs), taken before the fourth cycle of nivolumab. Every receptor here comes from a human donor with classical Hodgkin lymphoma. Each CDR3 is given with its conserved first and last residue. A D gene is named only where the DNA matches it firmly. A clone size is listed for some rows: how often the clone was seen (once, few, many), or a class if it is expanded.

J	V	size	D	CDR3	DNA
TRBJ2-3	TRBV5-6	.	.	CASSGGLLSTDTQYF	TGTGCCAGCAGCGGGGGGCTACTCTCCACAGATACGCAGTATTTT
TRBJ2-1	TRBV6-5	few	TRBD2	CASSNSGSSYNEQFF	TGTGCCAGCAGCAATAGCGGGAGCTCCTACAATGAGCAGTTCTTC
TRBJ2-3	TRBV5-1	.	.	CASGAGTSTDTQYF	TGCGCCAGCGGGGCAGGGACCAGCACAGATACGCAGTATTTT
TRBJ2-2	TRBV18	.	.	CASSREADTGELFF	TGTGCCAGCTCACGCGAGGCCGATACCGGGGAGCTGTTTTTT
TRBJ1-5	TRBV19	.	.	CASNRLGGNQPQHF	TGTGCCAGTAATCGGCTGGGGGGCAATCAGCCCCAGCATTTT
TRBJ1-1	TRBV19	.	.	CASSIDSGSTEAFF	TGTGCCAGTAGTATTGATTCAGGGAGTACTGAAGCTTTCTTT
TRBJ2-3	TRBV5-1	.	.	CASSLEGSTDTQYF	TGCGCCAGCAGCTTGGAGGGCAGCACAGATACGCAGTATTTT
TRBJ2-7	TRBV7-3	.	TRBD2	CASSPVGSGRDEQYF	TGTGCCAGCAGCCCGGTAGGTAGCGGGAGGGACGAGCAGTACTTC
TRBJ1-2	TRBV7-9	.	.	CASSSQRVLYGYTF	TGTGCCAGCAGCTCCCAAAGGGTCCTTTATGGCTACACCTTC
TRBJ1-1	TRBV6-5	.	TRBD1	CASGGDRGLAEAFF	TGTGCCAGCGGGGGAGACAGGGGGCTCGCTGAAGCTTTCTTT
TRBJ2-2	TRBV7-3	.	TRBD2	CASSFQGGVAGELFF	TGTGCCAGCAGCTTCCAGGGAGGGGTGGCCGGGGAGCTGTTTTTT
TRBJ1-2	TRBV6-6	.	.	CASSYPPDRYTF	TGTGCCAGCAGTTACCCCCCGGATCGCTACACCTTC
TRBJ2-3	TRBV25-1	few	.	CASSEEGRADTQYF	TGTGCCAGCAGTGAGGAGGGCAGGGCAGATACGCAGTATTTT
TRBJ2-2	TRBV19	.	.	CASSIGFGNLNTGELFF	TGTGCCAGTAGTATTGGGTTCGGGAATTTGAACACCGGGGAGCTGTTTTTT
TRBJ2-7	TRBV5-1	.	.	CASSLAEGNYEQYF	TGCGCCAGCAGCTTGGCGGAGGGAAACTACGAGCAGTACTTC